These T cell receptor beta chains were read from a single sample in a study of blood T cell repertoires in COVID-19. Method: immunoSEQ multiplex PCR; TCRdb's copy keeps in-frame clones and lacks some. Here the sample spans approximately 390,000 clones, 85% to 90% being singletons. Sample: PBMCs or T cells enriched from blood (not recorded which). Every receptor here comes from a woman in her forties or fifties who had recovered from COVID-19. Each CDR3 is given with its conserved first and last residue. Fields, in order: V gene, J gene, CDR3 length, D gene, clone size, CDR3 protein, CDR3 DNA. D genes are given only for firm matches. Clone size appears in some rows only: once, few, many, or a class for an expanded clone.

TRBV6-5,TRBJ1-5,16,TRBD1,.,CASSSLIGGRVVAQHF,TGTGCCAGCAGTTCTCTGATAGGGGGCCGGGTCGTGGCCCAGCATTTT
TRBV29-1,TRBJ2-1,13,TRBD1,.,CSVLTGGFNEQFF,TGCAGCGTTCTTACAGGGGGCTTCAATGAGCAGTTCTTC
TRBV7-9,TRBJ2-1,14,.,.,CASSPFRENNEQFF,TGTGCCAGCAGCCCCTTTAGGGAGAACAATGAGCAGTTCTTC
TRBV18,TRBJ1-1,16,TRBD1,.,CASSPIGQGQITEAFF,TGTGCCAGCTCACCGATTGGACAGGGTCAGATCACTGAAGCTTTCTTT
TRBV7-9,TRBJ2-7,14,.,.,CASSPDSKGREQYF,TGTGCCAGCAGCCCGGACAGTAAGGGACGGGAGCAGTACTTC
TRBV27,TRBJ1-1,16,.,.,CASSLSPGNMNTEAFF,TGTGCCAGCAGTTTATCGCCAGGGAATATGAACACTGAAGCTTTCTTT
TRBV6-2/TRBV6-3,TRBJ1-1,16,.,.,CASSYGGAVEPTKAFF,TGTGCCAGCAGTTACGGAGGGGCAGTCGAGCCCACTAAAGCTTTCTTT
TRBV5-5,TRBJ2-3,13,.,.,CASSFPHTDTQYF,TGTGCCAGCAGCTTCCCCCACACAGATACGCAGTATTTT
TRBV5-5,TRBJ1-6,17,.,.,CASSIDRRSSYNSPLHF,TGTGCCAGCAGCATAGACCGGAGGAGCTCCTATAATTCACCCCTCCACTTT
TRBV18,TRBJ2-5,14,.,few,CASSPTWAVETQYF,TGTGCCAGCTCACCAACGTGGGCCGTAGAGACCCAGTACTTC
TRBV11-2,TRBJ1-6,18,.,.,CASSLVAGDRINNSPLHF,TGTGCCAGCAGCTTAGTAGCTGGCGATCGCATAAATAATTCACCCCTCCACTTT
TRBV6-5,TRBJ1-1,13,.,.,CASSDRYNTEAFF,TGTGCCAGCAGCGACAGGTATAACACTGAAGCTTTCTTT